Below are 24 T cell receptor beta chains sequenced from a single sample in a study of T cells after yellow fever vaccination. One entry per CDR3 protein, called by TCRdb with MiXCR from the 5' RACE reads. The sample has more than 300,000 distinct CDR3 sequences; 3.5% to 5% are singletons. The input for sequencing was PBMCs, taken 15 days after the yellow fever booster vaccination. All receptors come from a man between 18 and 29 years old who received the YFV17D yellow fever vaccine.

The rearrangement joins TRBV4-1 to TRBJ1-1, with D maybe TRBD1 (5 bases). The CDR3 totals 17 residues. V was shortened by 4 bases and J by 5 bases, with 23 bases between the two germline ends. Looked up from germline, CDR1 is MGHRA and CDR2 is YSYEKL. CDR3: CASSPGGGLVIGTEAFF. In DNA, the CDR3 is TGCGCCAGCAGCCCCGGGGGGGGGTTAGTTATCGGGACTGAAGCTTTCTTT.

The CDR3 here is CASSLLDRRNEQFF. For the CDR3, the DNA is TGTGCCAGCAGTTTACTAGACAGGAGGAATGAGCAGTTCTTC. V gene TRBV27 combines with J gene TRBJ2-1; a weak D match, TRBD1 (6 bases). Germline V gene data show CDR1 as MNHEY and CDR2 as SMNVEV (reference sequence). Trimming shortened V by 2 bases and J by 7 bases, and 12 bases separated the two germline ends. The CDR3 covers 14 residues.

This clonotype has just a few counts. The CDR3 nucleotides are TGTGCCAGCTCACCTCAGGGACGTGGCTACACCTTC. Translating gives CASSPQGRGYTF. The chain combines TRBV18 with TRBJ1-2; a possible D gene is TRBD1 (5 bases). Trimming took 3 bases from V and 7 from J, leaving 9 bases between them. The CDR3 has 12 residues. Germline-derived CDR1 and CDR2 are KGHSH and LQKENI.

The V and J genes are TRBV11-2 and TRBJ1-1; D is uncertain. The CDR3 is 14 residues long. Germline V gene lookup returns CDR1 SGHAT and CDR2 FQNNGV. V gave up 5 bases and J gave up 0 bases, with 10 bases separating them. Here the CDR3 DNA reads TGTGCCAGCAGCCACCAGAACATGAACACTGAAGCTTTCTTT. This gives the protein CASSHQNMNTEAFF.

At least ten counts were recorded for this clonotype. CDR3 bases: TGTGCCAGCGGCTGGGCAGGGTCGACTTTTGGGGAGACCCAGTACTTC. As protein: CASGWAGSTFGETQYF. The chain uses TRBV7-2 and TRBJ2-5; D might be TRBD1 (5 bases). Germline CDR1 SGHTA, CDR2 FQGNSA. The CDR3 is 16 residues long. The V end lost 8 bases, the J end lost 5 bases, and 24 bases lay between the germline ends.

This clonotype has a count of ten or more. The chain carries TRBV6-6 and TRBJ2-3; D might be TRBD2 (5 bases). V lost 6 bases and J lost 3, with 10 bases in between. Germline lookup yields CDR1 MNHNY and CDR2 SVGAGI (reference sequence). CDR3 length: 13 amino acids. This CDR3 reads CASSHPGTDTQYF. Written as DNA, the CDR3 is TGTGCCAGCAGCCACCCGGGGACAGATACGCAGTATTTT.

The V and J genes are TRBV20-1 and TRBJ1-3; tentatively, D is TRBD1 (5 bases). V was clipped by 3 bases and J by 10 bases, with 22 bases between them. The CDR3 is 15 amino acids. CDR1 DFQATT and CDR2 SNEGSKA come from the germline V gene (reference sequence). The CDR3 sequence is CSASGQGDGRWTIYF. CDR3 nucleotide sequence: TGCAGTGCTAGTGGTCAGGGAGACGGGAGGTGGACCATATATTTT.

V gene TRBV5-1 combines with J gene TRBJ1-4, with TRBD1 identical over 7 bases. This CDR3 contains 13 residues. Germline values: CDR1 SGHRS, CDR2 YFSETQ. Trimming at V came to 7 bases and at J to 0 bases, leaving 0 bases not matched to a gene. This CDR3 reads CASGQATNEKLFF. The CDR3 DNA sequence: TGCGCCAGCGGACAGGCAACTAATGAAAAACTGTTTTTT.

This clonotype was seen more than once but under ten times. The genes are TRBV4-2 and TRBJ2-7, with D perhaps matching TRBD1 or TRBD2 (5 bases each). Trimming pared 4 bases from V and 9 bases from J, leaving 19 bases between. Germline-derived CDR1 and CDR2 are LGHNA and YNFKEQ. The CDR3 covers 14 residues. CDR3 sequence (DNA): TGTGCCAGCAGCCGAACCCAGGGAAGTGAGGGGCAGTACTTC. Translation gives CASSRTQGSEGQYF.

This clonotype has at least ten counts. The chain uses TRBV4-2 and TRBJ2-6; D unclear. Trimming took off 0 bases at V and 0 bases at J, with 3 bases between the two ends. CDR1 LGHNA and CDR2 YNFKEQ come from the germline V gene. CDR3 size: 15 residues. The CDR3: CASSQEDSGANVLTF. The CDR3 nucleotides are TGTGCCAGCAGCCAAGAAGACTCTGGGGCCAACGTCCTGACTTTC.

In its sample, this clonotype was seen a few times. The rearrangement joins TRBV6-4 to TRBJ2-1, with 12 bases aligning to TRBD2. The junction had 3 bases not matched to a gene; V was cut back by 9 bases and J by 6 bases. CDR1 and CDR2 (germline): MRHNA, SNTAGT. The CDR3 loop spans 13 amino acids. The CDR3 is CARLAGGGNEQFF. In nucleotides, the CDR3 is TGTGCCAGACTAGCGGGGGGTGGCAATGAGCAGTTCTTC.

This clonotype was observed many times. The chain couples TRBV7-9 to TRBJ2-3; 7 bases agree with TRBD2. Per the germline V gene, CDR1 is SEHNR and CDR2 is FQNEAQ (reference sequence). V gave up 7 bases and J gave up 5 bases; unmatched junction bases: 15. This CDR3 has 16 amino acids. The CDR3 reads CASTEGVGLWGDTQYF. In DNA, the CDR3 is TGTGCCAGCACTGAGGGAGTGGGACTATGGGGAGATACGCAGTATTTT.

This clonotype was counted ten times or more. CDR3 coding DNA: TGTGCCAGCCGGGACCGCTCATACTATGGCTACACCTTC. It codes for CASRDRSYYGYTF. The V call is TRBV6-2 or TRBV6-3, the J call TRBJ1-2; D perhaps matches TRBD1 (5 bases). Germline lookup yields CDR1 MNHEY and CDR2 SVGEGT. The V gene lost 8 bases and the J gene lost 3 bases, with 13 bases spanning the gap. This CDR3 has 13 amino acids.

The table lists this clonotype with many counts. Written as DNA, the CDR3 is TGTGCCAGCAGTTATGGGGGGGCCGTCCTGACTTTC. Amino acids: CASSYGGAVLTF. The rearrangement joins TRBV6-5 to TRBJ2-6; TRBD2 is a possible D gene (7 bases). Germline assignment: CDR1 MNHEY and CDR2 SVGAGI. The CDR3 length is 12 residues. V was trimmed by 3 bases and J by 12 bases, leaving 9 bases between them.

This clonotype appeared many times. The CDR3: CASSFRGGGGGAFF. CDR3 sequence (DNA): TGTGCCAGCAGTTTTCGGGGAGGGGGTGGCGGAGCTTTCTTT. The chain carries TRBV12-3 or TRBV12-4 and TRBJ1-1, with D possibly matching TRBD1 (6 bases). V lost 3 bases and J 10 bases, leaving 18 bases between the germline ends. This CDR3 spans 14 amino acids.

This clonotype has just a few counts. This sequence joins TRBV15 and TRBJ1-1; a weak D match, TRBD1 (6 bases). The CDR3 loop spans 12 amino acids. V gave up 4 bases and J gave up 5 bases, with 8 bases separating them. CDR1 is LNHNV, CDR2 YYDKDF, per germline (reference sequence). In DNA form, the CDR3 reads TGTGCCACCAGCATAGGGGGAACTGAAGCTTTCTTT. It translates to CATSIGGTEAFF. Drawing the rest from reference TRBV15 and TRBJ1-1, the complete variable domain is DAMVIQNPRYQVTQFGKPVTLSCSQTLNHNVMYWYQQKSSQAPKLLFHYYDKDFNNEADTPDNFQSRRPNTSFCFLDIRSPGLGDTAMYLCATSIGGTEAFFGQGTRLTVV.

This clonotype was counted a few times. The J gene is TRBJ1-2, the V gene TRBV7-3; 9 positions match TRBD1. CDR3 length: 14 amino acids. Trimming at V came to 5 bases and at J to 8 bases, leaving 9 bases not matched to a gene. CDR1 and CDR2 (germline): SGHTA, FQGTGA. The CDR3 here is CASSPGQGSGGYTF. CDR3 in DNA: TGTGCCAGCAGCCCCGGACAGGGGTCAGGCGGCTACACCTTC.

This clonotype was detected a few times. The V and J genes are TRBV12-3 or TRBV12-4 and TRBJ2-7, with TRBD1 matching over 9 bases. The length of the CDR3 is 16 residues. The junction had 12 bases not matched to a gene; V was cut back by 6 bases and J by 3 bases. The CDR3 bases are TGTGCCAGCAGAGAAACACAGGGGGCCCTGGACTACGAGCAGTACTTC. Encoded protein: CASRETQGALDYEQYF.

This clonotype was observed a few times. The chain uses TRBV7-9 and TRBJ2-5; TRBD1 is a possible D gene (7 bases). Trimming pared 4 bases from V and 2 bases from J, leaving 11 bases between. This CDR3 spans 14 amino acids. Germline assignment: CDR1 SEHNR and CDR2 FQNEAQ (reference sequence). This chain's CDR3 is CASSSQGRQETQYF. The CDR3 coding sequence is TGTGCCAGCAGCTCACAGGGGAGGCAAGAGACCCAGTACTTC.

In this sample, this clonotype turned up many times. The V and J genes are TRBV12-3 or TRBV12-4 and TRBJ1-2; D might be TRBD1 (6 bases). Trimming stripped 9 bases from V and 0 bases from J, with 14 bases between. This CDR3 is built from 14 residues. CDR3: CASSWTAANYGYTF. The CDR3 DNA reads TGTGCCAGTTCGTGGACAGCCGCTAACTATGGCTACACCTTC.

The chain has TRBV7-8 and TRBJ1-1; 8 positions agree with TRBD1. This CDR3 contains 15 residues. The V gene end was trimmed by 7 bases and the J gene end by 0 bases; junction bases not matched to a gene: 7. CDR1 and CDR2 from the germline V gene are SGHVS and FQNEAQ. The CDR3 DNA reads TGTGCCAGCACACCCCGGACAGGGATGAACACTGAAGCTTTCTTT. This encodes CASTPRTGMNTEAFF.

At least ten counts were recorded for this clonotype. The chain joins TRBV7-2 to TRBJ1-5; 10 nucleotides align to TRBD1. Germline trimming cut 2 bases from V and 3 bases from J; bases unmatched to any gene: 4. The CDR3 totals 16 residues. Per germline, CDR1 SGHTA and CDR2 FQGNSA. As DNA, the CDR3 is TGTGCCAGCAGCTTAACGGACAGGGGGTTCAATCAGCCCCAGCATTTT. Protein product: CASSLTDRGFNQPQHF. The whole variable domain, filled in from reference TRBV7-2 and TRBJ1-5, reads GAGVSQSPSNKVTEKGKDVELRCDPISGHTALYWYRQSLGQGLEFLIYFQGNSAPDKSGLPSDRFSAERTGGSVSTLTIQRTQQEDSAVYLCASSLTDRGFNQPQHFGDGTRLSIL.

This sequence joins TRBV12-3 or TRBV12-4 and TRBJ1-1; 7 bases are a match to TRBD1. This CDR3 spans 14 amino acids. Trimming took 3 bases from V and 3 from J; bases not matched to a gene: 4. CDR3 sequence reads: CASSFWGTDTEAFF. The CDR3 DNA sequence: TGTGCCAGCAGTTTTTGGGGGACAGACACTGAAGCTTTCTTT.

At least ten counts were recorded for this clonotype. This sequence joins TRBV24-1 and TRBJ2-5, with D maybe TRBD1 (5 bases). The CDR3 runs 13 residues. In germline, CDR1 is KGHDR, CDR2 SFDVKD. The ends were cut back, 4 bases at V and 12 bases at J, with 17 bases in the middle. The CDR3, as DNA: TGTGCCACCAGTGACCCTCGACAGCCCTCGGAGTACTTC. It specifies CATSDPRQPSEYF.